This T cell receptor (beta chain) came from a study of CD8 T cells in Susac syndrome. General study results and limits: Individuals included in the TCR sequencing and HLA analysis were acknowledged by the study to be relatively few in number.

TCR beta from blood CD8+ and CD4+ T cells was sequenced. Roughly 0.5 to 1 ug RNA was reverse transcribed with random hexamers. Amplification of TCR beta CDR3 spanned 54 Vbeta and 13 Jbeta via immunoSEQ multiplex PCR. From the immunoSEQ multiplex PCR reads, TCRdb called clonotypes with MiXCR, one entry per CDR3 protein. Altogether around 150,000 distinct CDR3 sequences are present, approximately 95% being singletons, with the ten largest covering about 0.26%. Comment on this clonotype: Its antigen is unknown.

Germline V CDR1 and CDR2: KGHDR, SFDVKD. The CDR3 loop spans 16 amino acids. Germline trimming cut 4 bases from V and 4 bases from J; bases unmatched to any gene: 7. The chain links TRBV24-1 to TRBJ2-1; the match to TRBD2 covers 9 bases. This TCR was recovered from a human donor in good health. What was sequenced was CD8+ T cells from PBMCs. For the CDR3, the DNA is TGTGCCACCAGTGAAACGGGACTAGCACTTTACAATGAGCAGTTCTTC. Translating it yields CATSETGLALYNEQFF.